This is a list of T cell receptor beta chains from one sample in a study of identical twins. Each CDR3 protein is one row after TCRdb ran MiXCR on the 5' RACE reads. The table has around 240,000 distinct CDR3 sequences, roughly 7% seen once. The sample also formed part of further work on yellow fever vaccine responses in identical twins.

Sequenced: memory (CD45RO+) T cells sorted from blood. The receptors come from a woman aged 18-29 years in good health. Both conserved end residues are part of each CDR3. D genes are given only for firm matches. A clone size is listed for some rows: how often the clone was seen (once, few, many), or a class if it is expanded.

CDR3: CSAQTGISTEAFF; DNA: TGCAGTGCCCAGACAGGGATCAGCACTGAAGCTTTCTTT; D: TRBD1; V: TRBV20-1; J: TRBJ1-1; size: NA
CDR3: CASSPQGANVLTF; DNA: TGTGCCAGCAGCCCCCAGGGGGCCAACGTCCTGACTTTC; D: NA; V: TRBV11-2; J: TRBJ2-6; size: NA
CDR3: CSARDSRDAKETQYF; DNA: TGCAGTGCTAGAGATAGCAGGGATGCCAAGGAGACCCAGTACTTC; D: NA; V: TRBV20-1; J: TRBJ2-5; size: few
CDR3: CASSSPADFYGYTF; DNA: TGTGCCAGCAGTTCACCGGCAGATTTCTATGGCTACACCTTC; D: NA; V: TRBV28; J: TRBJ1-2; size: many
CDR3: CASSLETGVGEKLFF; DNA: TGCGCCAGCAGCTTGGAGACAGGGGTCGGTGAAAAACTGTTTTTT; D: TRBD1; V: TRBV5-1; J: TRBJ1-4; size: few
CDR3: CASSLGDSLGETQYF; DNA: TGCGCCAGCAGCTTGGGGGACAGCTTGGGGGAGACCCAGTACTTC; D: TRBD1; V: TRBV5-1; J: TRBJ2-5; size: few
CDR3: CASSTTGDVTGELFF; DNA: TGTGCCAGCAGTACGACAGGGGATGTGACCGGGGAGCTGTTTTTT; D: TRBD1; V: TRBV4-2; J: TRBJ2-2; size: few
CDR3: CSARGGGESRYTF; DNA: TGCAGTGCTAGGGGAGGGGGAGAGAGTCGCTACACCTTC; D: NA; V: TRBV20-1; J: TRBJ1-2; size: NA
CDR3: CASSYSSLAVETQYF; DNA: TGTGCCAGCAGTTACTCGAGCCTAGCAGTAGAGACCCAGTACTTC; D: NA; V: TRBV6-5; J: TRBJ2-5; size: many
CDR3: CASKLAGGPGGELFF; DNA: TGTGCCAGCAAGTTAGCGGGGGGTCCGGGCGGGGAGCTGTTTTTT; D: TRBD2; V: TRBV28; J: TRBJ2-2; size: NA
CDR3: CASSFSGLAGGRGIDTQYF; DNA: TGCGCCAGCAGCTTCTCGGGACTAGCGGGGGGGCGCGGAATAGATACGCAGTATTTT; D: TRBD2; V: TRBV5-1; J: TRBJ2-3; size: NA
CDR3: CATRTAGPFKETQYF; DNA: TGTGCCACTAGGACGGCAGGGCCTTTTAAAGAGACCCAGTACTTC; D: NA; V: TRBV28; J: TRBJ2-5; size: few
CDR3: CSARAAAGGGEQYF; DNA: TGCAGTGCTAGGGCCGCCGCGGGAGGGGGAGAGCAGTACTTC; D: TRBD2; V: TRBV20-1; J: TRBJ2-7; size: few
CDR3: CASSSTSGGPSYNEQFF; DNA: TGTGCCAGCAGCTCAACTAGCGGGGGGCCCTCCTACAATGAGCAGTTCTTC; D: TRBD2; V: TRBV4-2; J: TRBJ2-1; size: few
CDR3: CSVAYGTSPMDEQFF; DNA: TGCAGCGTTGCTTATGGGACTTCCCCCATGGATGAGCAGTTCTTC; D: NA; V: TRBV29-1; J: TRBJ2-1; size: few
CDR3: CSARDPGLAGYSEQYF; DNA: TGCAGTGCTAGAGATCCTGGACTAGCGGGATACTCCGAGCAGTACTTC; D: TRBD2; V: TRBV20-1; J: TRBJ2-7; size: many
CDR3: CSASGGREFGYEQYF; DNA: TGCAGTGCTAGTGGAGGAAGGGAGTTTGGATACGAGCAGTACTTC; D: NA; V: TRBV20-1; J: TRBJ2-7; size: few
CDR3: CASGSGVHTTDTQYF; DNA: TGCGCCAGCGGATCAGGGGTCCACACCACAGATACGCAGTATTTT; D: NA; V: TRBV5-1; J: TRBJ2-3; size: many
CDR3: CASSRGLKPSGNTIYF; DNA: TGTGCCAGCAGCCGAGGACTGAAACCTTCTGGAAACACCATATATTTT; D: NA; V: TRBV6-1; J: TRBJ1-3; size: few
CDR3: CASSLGNPRDRSTYEQYF; DNA: TGCGCCAGCAGCTTGGGCAATCCCCGGGACAGGTCTACCTACGAGCAGTACTTC; D: TRBD1; V: TRBV5-1; J: TRBJ2-7; size: many
CDR3: CSASAAGQGFGETQYF; DNA: TGCAGTGCTAGTGCAGCGGGACAGGGGTTTGGGGAGACCCAGTACTTC; D: TRBD1; V: TRBV20-1; J: TRBJ2-5; size: NA
CDR3: CASSTGLAPEQYF; DNA: TGTGCCAGCAGTACGGGACTAGCTCCCGAGCAGTACTTC; D: TRBD2; V: TRBV7-8; J: TRBJ2-7; size: few
CDR3: CASSTQGSGANVLTF; DNA: TGTGCCAGCAGCACACAAGGCTCTGGGGCCAACGTCCTGACTTTC; D: NA; V: TRBV2; J: TRBJ2-6; size: NA
CDR3: CASSLARTGAAGANVLTF; DNA: TGTGCCAGCAGCTTAGCTAGGACAGGGGCGGCTGGGGCCAACGTCCTGACTTTC; D: TRBD1; V: TRBV11-1; J: TRBJ2-6; size: NA
CDR3: CASTKSRAASSYNEQFF; DNA: TGTGCCAGCACCAAATCCCGCGCAGCGAGCTCCTACAATGAGCAGTTCTTC; D: NA; V: TRBV11-2; J: TRBJ2-1; size: many
CDR3: CASSGTANSNQPQHF; DNA: TGCGCCAGCAGTGGGACGGCAAATAGCAATCAGCCCCAGCATTTT; D: NA; V: TRBV10-2; J: TRBJ1-5; size: few
CDR3: CASSPGTFYGYTF; DNA: TGTGCCAGCAGTCCCGGGACTTTCTATGGCTACACCTTC; D: NA; V: TRBV28; J: TRBJ1-2; size: NA
CDR3: CASSQDSRGVTDTQYF; DNA: TGTGCCAGCAGCCAAGATTCGCGGGGGGTCACAGATACGCAGTATTTT; D: TRBD2; V: TRBV4-2; J: TRBJ2-3; size: few
CDR3: CASSLRAVNEQFF; DNA: TGTGCCAGCAGCCTCCGAGCGGTTAATGAGCAGTTCTTC; D: NA; V: TRBV3-1; J: TRBJ2-1; size: many
CDR3: CASSQVYHNEQFF; DNA: TGTGCCAGCAGCCAAGTATATCACAATGAGCAGTTCTTC; D: NA; V: TRBV3-1; J: TRBJ2-1; size: NA
CDR3: CSARLSSLHDTQYF; DNA: TGCAGTGCTAGGCTCAGCTCACTGCACGATACGCAGTATTTT; D: NA; V: TRBV20-1; J: TRBJ2-3; size: NA
CDR3: CASSRPLAGAIQETQYF; DNA: TGTGCCAGCAGCCGCCCACTAGCGGGGGCTATCCAAGAGACCCAGTACTTC; D: TRBD2; V: TRBV3-1; J: TRBJ2-5; size: few
CDR3: CASRSRGHPDDTQYF; DNA: TGTGCCAGCAGATCTAGGGGGCATCCCGATGATACGCAGTATTTT; D: TRBD1; V: TRBV2; J: TRBJ2-3; size: NA
CDR3: CASSLAGGPGYEQYF; DNA: TGTGCCAGCAGCTTAGCGGGAGGGCCAGGCTACGAGCAGTACTTC; D: TRBD2; V: TRBV7-2; J: TRBJ2-7; size: few
CDR3: CASSYGASGRAFGTDTQYF; DNA: TGTGCCAGCAGTTACGGAGCTAGCGGGAGGGCCTTCGGCACAGATACGCAGTATTTT; D: TRBD2; V: TRBV6-5; J: TRBJ2-3; size: many
CDR3: CASSYPAGSSYEQYF; DNA: TGTGCCAGCAGTTACCCCGCAGGGAGCTCCTACGAGCAGTACTTC; D: NA; V: TRBV6-5; J: TRBJ2-7; size: many
CDR3: CASSGTGGRTTEAFF; DNA: TGTGCCAGCAGTGGGACGGGGGGCAGGACGACTGAAGCTTTCTTT; D: NA; V: TRBV12-3/TRBV12-4; J: TRBJ1-1; size: few
CDR3: CASSLAAETTNEKLFF; DNA: TGCGCCAGCAGCTTGGCGGCGGAGACAACTAATGAAAAACTGTTTTTT; D: NA; V: TRBV5-1; J: TRBJ1-4; size: many
CDR3: CASSLDRADGYTF; DNA: TGCGCCAGCAGCTTGGACAGGGCGGATGGCTACACCTTC; D: NA; V: TRBV5-1; J: TRBJ1-2; size: many
CDR3: CASTWGSQETQYF; DNA: TGTGCCAGCACCTGGGGGTCTCAAGAGACCCAGTACTTC; D: NA; V: TRBV11-2; J: TRBJ2-5; size: NA
CDR3: CSARGRQGTTQYF; DNA: TGCAGTGCTAGAGGCCGACAGGGGACCACGCAGTATTTT; D: TRBD1; V: TRBV20-1; J: TRBJ2-3; size: NA
CDR3: CSAHLGTSGETQYF; DNA: TGCAGTGCGCACCTAGGGACTAGCGGGGAGACCCAGTACTTC; D: TRBD2; V: TRBV20-1; J: TRBJ2-5; size: many
CDR3: CASSLGPTSFMKFF; DNA: TGTGCCAGCAGTTTGGGGCCGACTAGCTTCATGAAGTTCTTC; D: TRBD2; V: TRBV12-3/TRBV12-4; J: TRBJ2-1; size: NA
CDR3: CASSLSGQAGANVLTF; DNA: TGTGCCAGCAGTTTATCAGGACAGGCTGGGGCCAACGTCCTGACTTTC; D: TRBD1; V: TRBV27; J: TRBJ2-6; size: few
CDR3: CASSVEDGRANTGELFF; DNA: TGTGCCAGCAGCGTAGAAGATGGCAGAGCGAACACCGGGGAGCTGTTTTTT; D: NA; V: TRBV9; J: TRBJ2-2; size: few
CDR3: CASSQRREQGADTQYF; DNA: TGTGCCAGCAGCCAACGGAGGGAACAGGGAGCAGATACGCAGTATTTT; D: NA; V: TRBV14; J: TRBJ2-3; size: many
CDR3: CASSPRGGLGTDTQYF; DNA: TGTGCCAGCAGCCCCCGCGGGGGGTTGGGCACAGATACGCAGTATTTT; D: TRBD2; V: TRBV7-2; J: TRBJ2-3; size: few
CDR3: CASSPRQGGGEKLFF; DNA: TGTGCCAGCAGTCCAAGACAGGGCGGTGGGGAAAAACTGTTTTTT; D: TRBD1; V: TRBV27; J: TRBJ1-4; size: few
CDR3: CASSLGSGNTEAFF; DNA: TGTGCCAGCAGTTTGGGGAGCGGGAACACTGAAGCTTTCTTT; D: NA; V: TRBV12-3/TRBV12-4; J: TRBJ1-1; size: many
CDR3: CASTLTSADTQYF; DNA: TGTGCCAGCACCCTGACTAGCGCAGATACGCAGTATTTT; D: TRBD2; V: TRBV2; J: TRBJ2-3; size: many
CDR3: CASRDRSIDTIYF; DNA: TGTGCCAGCAGGGACAGGTCCATTGACACCATATATTTT; D: TRBD1; V: TRBV12-3/TRBV12-4; J: TRBJ1-3; size: many
CDR3: CASSLDPLYTLLHF; DNA: TGTGCCAGCAGTTTGGACCCACTTTATACACTCCTCCACTTT; D: NA; V: TRBV28; J: TRBJ1-6; size: few
CDR3: CASSFQPGQDSYEQYF; DNA: TGCGCCAGCAGCTTCCAACCGGGACAGGACTCCTACGAGCAGTACTTC; D: TRBD1; V: TRBV5-1; J: TRBJ2-7; size: many
CDR3: CASSNRTSGSVTGELFF; DNA: TGTGCCAGCAGCAACCGGACTAGCGGCTCGGTCACCGGGGAGCTGTTTTTT; D: TRBD2; V: TRBV3-1; J: TRBJ2-2; size: NA
CDR3: CASSRGGDTEAFF; DNA: TGTGCCAGCAGCCGAGGAGGGGACACTGAAGCTTTCTTT; D: NA; V: TRBV7-8; J: TRBJ1-1; size: NA
CDR3: CAINQDRANYGYTF; DNA: TGTGCCATCAACCAAGACAGGGCCAACTATGGCTACACCTTC; D: TRBD1; V: TRBV10-3; J: TRBJ1-2; size: few
CDR3: CASSPWGGGDGELFF; DNA: TGTGCCAGCAGCCCGTGGGGCGGCGGGGACGGGGAGCTGTTTTTT; D: NA; V: TRBV7-2; J: TRBJ2-2; size: NA
CDR3: CASSLEREGEKLFF; DNA: TGCGCCAGCAGCTTGGAGAGGGAAGGGGAAAAACTGTTTTTT; D: NA; V: TRBV5-1; J: TRBJ1-4; size: few
CDR3: CASSSRRGQQETQYF; DNA: TGTGCCAGCAGCTCCAGGAGGGGACAGCAAGAGACCCAGTACTTC; D: NA; V: TRBV11-2; J: TRBJ2-5; size: few
CDR3: CASSWAGQLTDTQYF; DNA: TGTGCCAGCAGCTGGGCGGGACAGCTCACAGATACGCAGTATTTT; D: NA; V: TRBV7-3; J: TRBJ2-3; size: once